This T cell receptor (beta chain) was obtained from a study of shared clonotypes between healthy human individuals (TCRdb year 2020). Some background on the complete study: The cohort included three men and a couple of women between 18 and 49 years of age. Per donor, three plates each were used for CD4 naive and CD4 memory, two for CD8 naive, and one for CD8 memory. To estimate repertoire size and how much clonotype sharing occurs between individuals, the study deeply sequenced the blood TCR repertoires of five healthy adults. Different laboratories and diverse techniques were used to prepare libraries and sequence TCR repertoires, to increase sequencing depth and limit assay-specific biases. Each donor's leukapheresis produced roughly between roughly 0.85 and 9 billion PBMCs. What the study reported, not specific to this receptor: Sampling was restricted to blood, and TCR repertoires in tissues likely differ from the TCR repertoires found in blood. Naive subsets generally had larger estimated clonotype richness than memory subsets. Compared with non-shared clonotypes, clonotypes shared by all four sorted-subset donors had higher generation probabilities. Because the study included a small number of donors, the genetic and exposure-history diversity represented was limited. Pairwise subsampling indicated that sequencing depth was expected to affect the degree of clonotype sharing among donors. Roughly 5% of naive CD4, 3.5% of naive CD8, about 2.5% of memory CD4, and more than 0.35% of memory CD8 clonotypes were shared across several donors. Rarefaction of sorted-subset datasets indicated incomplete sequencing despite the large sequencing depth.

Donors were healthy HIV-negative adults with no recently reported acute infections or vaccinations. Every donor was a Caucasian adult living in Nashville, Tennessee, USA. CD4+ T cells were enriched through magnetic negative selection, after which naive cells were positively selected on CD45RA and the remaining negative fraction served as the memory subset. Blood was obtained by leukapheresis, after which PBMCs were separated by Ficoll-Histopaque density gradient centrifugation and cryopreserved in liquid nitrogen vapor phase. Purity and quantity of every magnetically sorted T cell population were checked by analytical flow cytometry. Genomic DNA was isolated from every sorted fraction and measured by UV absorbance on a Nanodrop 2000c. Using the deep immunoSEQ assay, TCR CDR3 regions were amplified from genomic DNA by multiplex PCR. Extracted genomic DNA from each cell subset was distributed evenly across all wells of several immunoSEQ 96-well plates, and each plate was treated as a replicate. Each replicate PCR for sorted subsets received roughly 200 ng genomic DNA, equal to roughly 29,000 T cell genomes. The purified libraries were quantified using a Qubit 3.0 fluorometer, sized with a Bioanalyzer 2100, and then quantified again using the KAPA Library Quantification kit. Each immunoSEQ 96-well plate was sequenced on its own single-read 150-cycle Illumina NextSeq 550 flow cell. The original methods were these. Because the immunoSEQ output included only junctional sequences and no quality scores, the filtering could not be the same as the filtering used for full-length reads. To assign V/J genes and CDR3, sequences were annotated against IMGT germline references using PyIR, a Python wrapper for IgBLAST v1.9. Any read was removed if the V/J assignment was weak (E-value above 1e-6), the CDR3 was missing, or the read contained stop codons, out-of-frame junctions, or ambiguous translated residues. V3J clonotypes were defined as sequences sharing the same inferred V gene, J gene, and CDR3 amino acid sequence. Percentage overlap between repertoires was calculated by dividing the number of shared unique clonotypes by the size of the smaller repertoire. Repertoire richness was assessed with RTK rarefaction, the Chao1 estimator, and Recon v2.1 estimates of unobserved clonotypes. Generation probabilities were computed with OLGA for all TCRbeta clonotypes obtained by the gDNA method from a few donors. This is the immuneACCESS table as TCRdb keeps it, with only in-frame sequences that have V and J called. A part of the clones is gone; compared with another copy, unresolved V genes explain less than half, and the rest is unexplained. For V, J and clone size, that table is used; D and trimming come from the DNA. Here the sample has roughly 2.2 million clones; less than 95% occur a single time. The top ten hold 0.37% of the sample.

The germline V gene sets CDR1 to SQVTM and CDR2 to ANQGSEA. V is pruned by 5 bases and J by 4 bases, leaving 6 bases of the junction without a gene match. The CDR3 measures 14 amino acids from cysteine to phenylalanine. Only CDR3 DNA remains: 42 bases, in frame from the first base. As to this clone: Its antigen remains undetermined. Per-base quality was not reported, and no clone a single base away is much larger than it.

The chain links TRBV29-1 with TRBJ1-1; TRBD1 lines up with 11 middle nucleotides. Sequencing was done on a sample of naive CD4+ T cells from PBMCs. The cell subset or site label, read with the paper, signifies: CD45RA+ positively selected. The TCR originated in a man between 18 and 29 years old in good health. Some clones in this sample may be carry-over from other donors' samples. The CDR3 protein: CSVRTGGNPTEAFF. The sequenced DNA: TGCAGCGTTAGGACAGGGGGCAACCCCACTGAAGCTTTCTTT.